This TCR beta chain was identified in a study of cytomegalovirus exposure and HLA in healthy donors. V lost 4 bases and J 6 bases, leaving 13 bases between the germline ends. This CDR3 has 14 amino acids. Germline V lookup: CDR1 SGDLS, CDR2 YYNGEE. The PCR used 60 Vbeta and 13 Jbeta primers. The method was immunoSEQ multiplex PCR; TCRdb's version includes in-frame clones alone and lacks a portion of them. The profile covers over 100,000 clones, with over 60% appearing a single time and 1.8% taken by the ten largest. General study findings and limits: There were some V segments, including TRBV6-2 and TRBV6-3, excluded as indistinguishable. Within the data, a cluster of highly shared sequence variants was likely a sequencing artifact. Prior analysis indicated that the majority of TCR beta V segments exhibited productivity approximately 87% or approximately 30% of the time. The authors assumed roughly uniform sequencing depth across donors for presence/absence analyses.

The count of this clone is one. Its antigen is unknown. Material for sequencing was PBMCs. The V call is TRBV9, the J call TRBJ2-2, with D perhaps TRBD1 (5 bases). The sequence came from a female donor in good health and CMV-seropositive. The CDR3 DNA is TGTGCCAGCAGCCCATCCCCCAGGGCCGGGGAGCTGTTTTTT. Translated: CASSPSPRAGELFF.